These T cell receptor beta chains were read from a single sample in a study of T cell responses to AZD1222 COVID-19 vaccine. Repertoires were generated with immunoSEQ multiplex PCR, while TCRdb's copy carries only in-frame clones and drops some. The sample yields approximately 130,000 clones, 91% seen once. Material: peripheral blood, obtained on day 0 of AZD1222 vaccination. These receptors were obtained from an adult in good health. CDR3s include the opening cysteine and the closing phenylalanine or tryptophan. The D gene is left open where the match is weak. Clone size is stated in some rows and not others, as once, few, many or a class when expanded.

J gene,D gene,V gene,clone size,CDR3 DNA,CDR3 protein
TRBJ2-2,-,TRBV7-6,-,TGTGCCAGCAGCTTAAGGGGGTCGAACACCGGGGAGCTGTTTTTT,CASSLRGSNTGELFF
TRBJ1-6,-,TRBV30,-,TGTGCCTGGACCGGCCAGGTTAATTCACCCCTCCACTTT,CAWTGQVNSPLHF
TRBJ2-3,-,TRBV5-1,-,TGCGCCAGCAGCGTGGGCCAGTTCCAATCGGATACGCAGTATTTT,CASSVGQFQSDTQYF
TRBJ1-5,TRBD1,TRBV12-5,-,TGTGCTAGTGGTCTAAGGACAGGGAATCAGCCCCAGCATTTT,CASGLRTGNQPQHF
TRBJ2-5,-,TRBV10-3,-,TGTGCCATCAGTTCGGACAGACTTACGGAGACCCAGTACTTC,CAISSDRLTETQYF
TRBJ2-5,TRBD1,TRBV30,-,TGTGCCTGGTCTGGGACAGGGGGCGGACAGACCCAGTACTTC,CAWSGTGGGQTQYF
TRBJ1-2,TRBD1,TRBV29-1,-,TGCAGCGTCGGACAGGGCAGGGGTGGCTACACCTTC,CSVGQGRGGYTF
TRBJ2-7,TRBD2,TRBV28,-,TGTGCCAGCAGTTTAGGTCTAGCGGGAGCCGAGCAGTACTTC,CASSLGLAGAEQYF
TRBJ2-7,TRBD2,TRBV5-8,-,TGTGCCAGCAGCCAAGGACTAGCGGCTTACGAGCAGTACTTC,CASSQGLAAYEQYF
TRBJ2-1,-,TRBV29-1,once,TGCAGCGTTCTGAGGGCCAATGAGCAGTTCTTC,CSVLRANEQFF
TRBJ1-1,-,TRBV29-1,-,TGCAGCGTTACCCCAAACACTGAAGCTTTCTTT,CSVTPNTEAFF
TRBJ1-1,-,TRBV12-3/TRBV12-4,-,TGTGCCAGCAGTTTCCCCGGGACTGAAGCTTTCTTT,CASSFPGTEAFF
TRBJ2-1,-,TRBV28,-,TGTGCCAGCTCGGGCCTAGGGCCTTACAATGAGCAGTTCTTC,CASSGLGPYNEQFF
TRBJ2-3,-,TRBV30,-,TGTGCCTGGCAGGGTTTTCTAGGCACAGATACGCAGTATTTT,CAWQGFLGTDTQYF
TRBJ1-1,-,TRBV5-1,-,TGCGCCAGCAGCTTGGGGACAGTGACCCCCACGTACACTGAAGCTTTCTTT,CASSLGTVTPTYTEAFF
TRBJ2-3,-,TRBV7-6,-,TGTGCCAGCAGCCTAGACAGTCAACACACCGATACGCAGTATTTT,CASSLDSQHTDTQYF
TRBJ1-2,-,TRBV3-1/TRBV3-2,-,TGTGCCAGCACGAACAGGGCCTATAACTATGGCTACACCTTC,CASTNRAYNYGYTF
TRBJ1-2,-,TRBV6-5,once,TGTGCCGGAACTGGAGGACCGCTCTATGGCTACACCTTC,CAGTGGPLYGYTF
TRBJ1-1,-,TRBV18,once,TGTGCCAGCTCACCAGGGACGGGGACCAACACTGAAGCTTTCTTT,CASSPGTGTNTEAFF
TRBJ1-2,TRBD1,TRBV7-9,-,TGTGCCAGCAGCGTCCGGGACAGGGGTGCCTATGGCTACACCTTC,CASSVRDRGAYGYTF
TRBJ1-1,-,TRBV11-3,-,TGTGCCAGCAGCTTATCACCGGTCTCTGAAGCTTTCTTT,CASSLSPVSEAFF
TRBJ1-3,TRBD1,TRBV9,-,TGTGCCAGCAGCCCGAGGGGGCGGTCCTCTGGAAACACCATATATTTT,CASSPRGRSSGNTIYF
TRBJ1-3,-,TRBV28,once,TGTGCCAGCAGTTTAGGGGGCTCCTCTGGAAACACCATATATTTT,CASSLGGSSGNTIYF
TRBJ1-2,-,TRBV5-6,-,TGTGCCAGCAGCAGGGGGGGTGGCTACACCTTC,CASSRGGGYTF
TRBJ2-1,-,TRBV30,-,TGTGCCTGGAGTGTGTGGGCTTCGTCCGTTAATGAGCAGTTCTTC,CAWSVWASSVNEQFF
TRBJ1-1,-,TRBV5-1,-,TGCGCCAGCAGCTTGGCGCAGACGAACACTGAAGCTTTCTTT,CASSLAQTNTEAFF
TRBJ1-3,-,TRBV28,-,TGTGCCAGCAGTTTATTTAGCGCCCTCTCTGGAAACACCATATATTTT,CASSLFSALSGNTIYF
TRBJ2-7,-,TRBV9,-,TGTGCCAGCAGCGAAGACAACAGGGACGAGCAGTACTTC,CASSEDNRDEQYF
TRBJ2-3,TRBD1,TRBV27,-,TGTGCCAGCAGTTTTGGGCGGGACAGGGGGACAGATACGCAGTATTTT,CASSFGRDRGTDTQYF
TRBJ1-5,-,TRBV21-1,-,TGTGCCAGCAGCAAACCCGGACCCCGCGGCAATCAGCCCCAGCATTTT,CASSKPGPRGNQPQHF
TRBJ2-3,TRBD2,TRBV7-9,few,TGTGCCAGCAGCCCAGGACTAGCGGGGATTAGCACAGATACGCAGTATTTT,CASSPGLAGISTDTQYF
TRBJ1-3,-,TRBV5-4,-,TGTGCCAGCAGCCCGAAGGGGGTCCCTCTAACGGACACCATATATTTT,CASSPKGVPLTDTIYF
TRBJ1-2,TRBD1,TRBV28,-,TGTGCCAGCACCCTATTGGGTGGACAGGGACCGAACTATGGCTACACCTTC,CASTLLGGQGPNYGYTF